This is a list of T cell receptor beta chains from one sample in a study of regulatory T cells in long-lasting Graves disease. MiXCR, applied by TCRdb to the multiplex PCR reads, yields one record per CDR3 protein. The data show some 560,000 distinct CDR3 sequences, with about 16% seen just once and 25% held by the top ten. The same specimen was also included in a second study, on T cells in Graves' hyperthyroidism and ophthalmopathy.

The sequenced sample was peripheral blood mononuclear cells (PBMCs), obtained at new diagnosis, from a patient treated with antithyroid drugs. These receptors came from a woman aged 40-65 years with Graves disease. The CDR3 runs from the conserved cysteine through the conserved F or W. D genes are given only for firm matches. Size values are once, few and many counts, or a class for expanded clones, and some rows have none.

length: 14
D: -
size: few
V: TRBV14
J: TRBJ2-7
DNA: TGTGCCAGCAGCCAAGCCAGGGGTACAGGGTCTGAATACTTC
CDR3: CASSQARGTGSEYF

length: 14
D: -
size: many
V: TRBV6-1
J: TRBJ2-7
DNA: TGTGCCAGCAGTATACGACAGGCGACCTACGAGCAGTACTTC
CDR3: CASSIRQATYEQYF

length: 14
D: -
size: few
V: TRBV20-1
J: TRBJ2-7
DNA: TGCAGTGCTATCCGAGAAGTGGAAGCCTACGAGCAGTACTTC
CDR3: CSAIREVEAYEQYF

length: 14
D: -
size: -
V: TRBV9
J: TRBJ2-3
DNA: TGTGCCAGCAGCGTAGCTTCGGGGCCAGATACGCAGTATTTT
CDR3: CASSVASGPDTQYF

length: 13
D: -
size: few
V: TRBV20-1
J: TRBJ2-5
DNA: TGCAGTGCTAGGGACCTAAGGGGTGGGACCCAGTACTTC
CDR3: CSARDLRGGTQYF

length: 15
D: -
size: few
V: TRBV5-5
J: TRBJ1-5
DNA: TGTGCCAGCAGCTTGGCATGGGGTAGCAATCAGCCCCAGCATTTT
CDR3: CASSLAWGSNQPQHF

length: 16
D: TRBD1
size: -
V: TRBV15
J: TRBJ2-1
DNA: TGTGCCACCAGCAGATCGGAACCAGGGGGCCCACGTAGGCAGTTCTTC
CDR3: CATSRSEPGGPRRQFF

length: 16
D: TRBD2
size: -
V: TRBV4-1
J: TRBJ2-7
DNA: TGCGCCAGCAGCCGAGTGACGGCGATAGCGGGGGTTGAGCAGTACTTC
CDR3: CASSRVTAIAGVEQYF

length: 12
D: -
size: many
V: TRBV20-1
J: TRBJ2-7
DNA: TGCAGTGCCCCTCGGACCGACTACGAGCAGTACTTC
CDR3: CSAPRTDYEQYF

length: 15
D: -
size: -
V: TRBV2
J: TRBJ2-7
DNA: TGTGCCACCAGAACAGTGAGGCGAAGCTCCTACGAGCAGTACTTC
CDR3: CATRTVRRSSYEQYF

length: 12
D: -
size: many
V: TRBV24-1
J: TRBJ2-5
DNA: TGTGCCACCAGTGATCCACAAGAGACCCAGTACTTC
CDR3: CATSDPQETQYF

length: 15
D: -
size: many
V: TRBV15
J: TRBJ2-2
DNA: TGTGCCACCAGCAGAGATCTACAGTACACCGGGGAGCTGTTTTTT
CDR3: CATSRDLQYTGELFF

length: 16
D: TRBD1
size: few
V: TRBV18
J: TRBJ1-2
DNA: TGTGCCAGCTCTCCCGGTGGGGGACAGGGGGCGCGCGGCTACACCTTC
CDR3: CASSPGGGQGARGYTF

length: 15
D: -
size: -
V: TRBV9
J: TRBJ1-6
DNA: TGTGCCAGCAGCGTAAACCCGTCGGTCTTATCGCCCCTCCACTTT
CDR3: CASSVNPSVLSPLHF

length: 15
D: TRBD2
size: -
V: TRBV7-8
J: TRBJ2-1
DNA: TGTGCCAGCAGCTTAGTAGCGGGGGTCCAGGGTGAGCAGTTCTTC
CDR3: CASSLVAGVQGEQFF

length: 14
D: -
size: -
V: TRBV20-1
J: TRBJ2-7
DNA: TGCAGTGCTAGAAAGGGACCAGAATCCTACGAGCAGTACTTC
CDR3: CSARKGPESYEQYF

length: 14
D: TRBD2
size: few
V: TRBV6-9
J: TRBJ2-1
DNA: TGTGCCAGCAGTTACGACGGGGGGGCTACTGAGCAGTTCTTC
CDR3: CASSYDGGATEQFF

length: 15
D: -
size: -
V: TRBV27
J: TRBJ1-2
DNA: TGTGCCAGCAGTTTATCCTCCAGGACCTACTATGGCTACACCTTC
CDR3: CASSLSSRTYYGYTF

length: 17
D: TRBD1
size: many
V: TRBV29-1
J: TRBJ2-7
DNA: TGCAGCGTTGAACTACAGGGGGCCCTAACCAGCTCCTACGAGCAGTACTTC
CDR3: CSVELQGALTSSYEQYF

length: 15
D: TRBD1
size: few
V: TRBV4-1
J: TRBJ1-4
DNA: TGCGCCAGCAGCCGACCAGGGGGTAAGAGGGAAAAACTGTTTTTT
CDR3: CASSRPGGKREKLFF

length: 14
D: -
size: -
V: TRBV29-1
J: TRBJ2-6
DNA: TGCAGCGTTGAGGAGGCAACCGGGGCCAACGTCCTGACTTTC
CDR3: CSVEEATGANVLTF

length: 14
D: -
size: -
V: TRBV4-1
J: TRBJ2-5
DNA: TGCGCCAGCAGCCAAGACGGTCGGAGGGAGACCCAGTACTTC
CDR3: CASSQDGRRETQYF

length: 13
D: -
size: many
V: TRBV20-1
J: TRBJ1-1
DNA: TGCAGTGCCCGACCAACTCTGAACACTGAAGCTTTCTTT
CDR3: CSARPTLNTEAFF

length: 14
D: TRBD1
size: -
V: TRBV19
J: TRBJ2-1
DNA: TGTGCCAGTAGTGTACAGGGGGCTACCAATGAGCAGTTCTTC
CDR3: CASSVQGATNEQFF

length: 15
D: -
size: -
V: TRBV7-2
J: TRBJ2-1
DNA: TGTGCCAGCAGCTTAGCGCGTGGGGCCCACAATGAGCAGTTCTTC
CDR3: CASSLARGAHNEQFF

length: 19
D: -
size: -
V: TRBV10-2
J: TRBJ2-1
DNA: TGCGCCAGCAGCGAGTCTCTGGTCGTGAGGGCCCGGCTAAACAATGAGCAGTTCTTC
CDR3: CASSESLVVRARLNNEQFF

length: 14
D: TRBD1
size: many
V: TRBV2
J: TRBJ1-5
DNA: TGTGCCAGCAGTGGGACAGGGGGGAATCAGCCCCAGCATTTT
CDR3: CASSGTGGNQPQHF

length: 14
D: TRBD1
size: -
V: TRBV6-1
J: TRBJ1-5
DNA: TGTGCCAGCTTAGGGGGCCCCGCAGAACAGCCCCAGCATTTT
CDR3: CASLGGPAEQPQHF

length: 17
D: -
size: few
V: TRBV3-1
J: TRBJ2-7
DNA: TGTGCCAGCAGCCGGGGATCGGGGAGCACGGGAGCCTACGAGCAGTACTTC
CDR3: CASSRGSGSTGAYEQYF

length: 15
D: TRBD1
size: many
V: TRBV29-1
J: TRBJ2-7
DNA: TGCAGCGTTGAAGCTACGACAGGGGGAAGCTACGAGCAGTACTTC
CDR3: CSVEATTGGSYEQYF

length: 14
D: -
size: many
V: TRBV3-1
J: TRBJ1-6
DNA: TGTGCCAGCAGCCAACTCCGACTTAACTCACCCCTCCACTTT
CDR3: CASSQLRLNSPLHF

length: 15
D: TRBD1
size: -
V: TRBV19
J: TRBJ2-7
DNA: TGTGCCAGTAGCGCTCAACGGGACAGCTCCTACGAGCAGTACTTC
CDR3: CASSAQRDSSYEQYF

length: 15
D: TRBD1
size: many
V: TRBV7-9
J: TRBJ1-1
DNA: TGTGCCAGCAGCTTCCTGACAGGGATGAACACTGAAGCTTTCTTT
CDR3: CASSFLTGMNTEAFF

length: 15
D: TRBD1
size: many
V: TRBV7-9
J: TRBJ2-5
DNA: TGTGCCAGCAGCCAGGGGACAGCCTCCGAGGCGACCCAGTACTTC
CDR3: CASSQGTASEATQYF

length: 12
D: -
size: -
V: TRBV19
J: TRBJ2-7
DNA: TGTGCCAGTAGTATAGGGTGGGCAGAGCAGTACTTC
CDR3: CASSIGWAEQYF

length: 12
D: -
size: few
V: TRBV7-9
J: TRBJ1-1
DNA: TGTGCCAGCAGCTTATCGACAGTTGAAGCTTTCTTT
CDR3: CASSLSTVEAFF

length: 15
D: TRBD2
size: many
V: TRBV7-9
J: TRBJ2-7
DNA: TGTGCCAGCAGTCGTGGGACTAGCGGGGCCTACGAGCAGTACTTC
CDR3: CASSRGTSGAYEQYF

length: 13
D: -
size: -
V: TRBV19
J: TRBJ1-1
DNA: TGTGCCAGTATTACGGACGGAAACACTGAAGCTTTCTTT
CDR3: CASITDGNTEAFF

length: 17
D: TRBD2
size: few
V: TRBV18
J: TRBJ2-1
DNA: TGTGCCAGCTCACCACCTTGGTGGCTAGCGGGTTACAATGAGCAGTTCTTC
CDR3: CASSPPWWLAGYNEQFF

length: 14
D: -
size: few
V: TRBV24-1
J: TRBJ2-2
DNA: TGTGCCACCGCGACAGAGGATAACACCGGGGAGCTGTTTTTT
CDR3: CATATEDNTGELFF

length: 11
D: -
size: many
V: TRBV6-1
J: TRBJ1-1
DNA: TGTGCCAGCTCTGCGGTGAAAGAAGCTTTCTTT
CDR3: CASSAVKEAFF

length: 15
D: TRBD1
size: -
V: TRBV6-2/TRBV6-3
J: TRBJ1-2
DNA: TGTGCCAGCAGCTGTCCCGACAGGGCAAACTATGGCTACACCTTC
CDR3: CASSCPDRANYGYTF

length: 13
D: TRBD1
size: many
V: TRBV20-1
J: TRBJ2-7
DNA: TGCAGTGCCCTCCGGGACAGGGGGTTCGAGCAGTACTTC
CDR3: CSALRDRGFEQYF

length: 14
D: -
size: many
V: TRBV2
J: TRBJ1-5
DNA: TGTGCCAGCAGTGAAGCGTGGGGGTTTCAGCCCCAGCATTTT
CDR3: CASSEAWGFQPQHF